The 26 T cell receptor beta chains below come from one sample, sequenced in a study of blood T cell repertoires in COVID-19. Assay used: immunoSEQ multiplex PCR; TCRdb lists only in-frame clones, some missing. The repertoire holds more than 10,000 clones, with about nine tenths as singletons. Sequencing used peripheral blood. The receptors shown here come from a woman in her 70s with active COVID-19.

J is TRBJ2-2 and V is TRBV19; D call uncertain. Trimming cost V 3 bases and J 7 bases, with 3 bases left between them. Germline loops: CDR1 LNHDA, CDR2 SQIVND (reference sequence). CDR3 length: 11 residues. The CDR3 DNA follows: TGTGCCAGTAGTATGTACGGGGAGCTGTTTTTT. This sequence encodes CASSMYGELFF.

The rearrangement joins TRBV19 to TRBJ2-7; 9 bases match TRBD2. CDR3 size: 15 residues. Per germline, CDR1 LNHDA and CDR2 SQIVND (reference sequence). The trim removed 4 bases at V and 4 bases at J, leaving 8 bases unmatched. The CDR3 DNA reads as TGTGCCAGTAGTACCACCTTGGGACTAGCTTACGAGCAGTACTTC. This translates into CASSTTLGLAYEQYF.

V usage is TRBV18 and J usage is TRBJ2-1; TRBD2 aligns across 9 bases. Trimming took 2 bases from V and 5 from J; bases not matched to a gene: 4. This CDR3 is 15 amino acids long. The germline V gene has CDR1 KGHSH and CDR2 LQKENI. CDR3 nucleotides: TGTGCCAGCTCACCAGGCTCTAGCGGGAACAATGAGCAGTTCTTC. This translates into CASSPGSSGNNEQFF.

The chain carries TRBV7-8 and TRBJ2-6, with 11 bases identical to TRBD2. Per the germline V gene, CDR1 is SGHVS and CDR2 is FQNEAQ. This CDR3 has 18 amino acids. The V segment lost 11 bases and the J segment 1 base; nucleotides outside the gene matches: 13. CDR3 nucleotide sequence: TGTGCCGGACGACTAGCGGGACCGAAGGAATCTGGGGCCAACGTCCTGACTTTC. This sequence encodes CAGRLAGPKESGANVLTF.

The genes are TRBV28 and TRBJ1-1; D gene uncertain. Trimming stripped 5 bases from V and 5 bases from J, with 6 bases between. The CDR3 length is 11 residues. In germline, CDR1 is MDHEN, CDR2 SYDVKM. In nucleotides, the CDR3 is TGTGCCAGCAGTACTCCGACTGAAGCTTTCTTT. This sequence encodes CASSTPTEAFF.

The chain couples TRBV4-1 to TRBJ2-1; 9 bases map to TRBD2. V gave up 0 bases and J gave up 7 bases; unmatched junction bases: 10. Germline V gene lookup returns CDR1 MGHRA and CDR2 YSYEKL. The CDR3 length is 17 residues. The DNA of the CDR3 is TGCGCCAGCAGCCAAGAGAGGGGCGGGAGGGGGAGGAATGAGCAGTTCTTC. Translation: CASSQERGGRGRNEQFF.

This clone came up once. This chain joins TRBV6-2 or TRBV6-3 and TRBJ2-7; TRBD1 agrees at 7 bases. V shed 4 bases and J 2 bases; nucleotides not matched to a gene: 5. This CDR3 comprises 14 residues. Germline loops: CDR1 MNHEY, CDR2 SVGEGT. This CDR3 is CASSSYQGAYEQYF. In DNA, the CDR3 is TGTGCCAGCAGTTCCTATCAGGGGGCCTACGAGCAGTACTTC.

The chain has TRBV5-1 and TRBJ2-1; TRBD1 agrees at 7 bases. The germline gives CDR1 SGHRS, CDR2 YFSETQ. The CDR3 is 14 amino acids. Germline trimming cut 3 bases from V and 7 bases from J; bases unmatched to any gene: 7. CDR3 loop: CASSSMTGWNEQFF. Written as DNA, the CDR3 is TGCGCCAGCAGCTCCATGACAGGGTGGAATGAGCAGTTCTTC.

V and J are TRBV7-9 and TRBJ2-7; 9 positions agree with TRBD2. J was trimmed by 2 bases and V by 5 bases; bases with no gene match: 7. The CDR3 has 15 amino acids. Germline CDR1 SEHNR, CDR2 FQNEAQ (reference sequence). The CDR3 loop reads CASSVSGSPTYEQYF. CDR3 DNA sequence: TGTGCCAGCAGCGTTAGCGGGAGCCCTACCTACGAGCAGTACTTC.

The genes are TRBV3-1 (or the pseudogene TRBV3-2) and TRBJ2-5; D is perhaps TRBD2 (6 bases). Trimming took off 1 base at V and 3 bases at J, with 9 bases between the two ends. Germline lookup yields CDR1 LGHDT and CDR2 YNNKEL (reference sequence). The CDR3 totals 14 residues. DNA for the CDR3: TGTGCCAGCAGCCAAGGTGGAGGGAAAGAGACCCAGTACTTC. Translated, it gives CASSQGGGKETQYF.

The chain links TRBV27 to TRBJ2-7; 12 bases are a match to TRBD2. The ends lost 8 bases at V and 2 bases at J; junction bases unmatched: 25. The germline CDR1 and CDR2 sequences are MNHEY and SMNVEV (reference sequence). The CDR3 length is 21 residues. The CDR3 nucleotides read TGTGCCAGCGGTACCATCCCGAGGACTAGCGGGGCCGCCGCGGCACCCTACGAGCAGTACTTC. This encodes CASGTIPRTSGAAAAPYEQYF.

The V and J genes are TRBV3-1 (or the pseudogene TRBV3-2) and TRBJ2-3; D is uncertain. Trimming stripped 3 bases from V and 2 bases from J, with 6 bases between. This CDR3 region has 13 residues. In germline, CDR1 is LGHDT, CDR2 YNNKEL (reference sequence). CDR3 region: CASSHLNTDTQYF. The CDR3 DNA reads TGTGCCAGCAGCCATTTAAACACAGATACGCAGTATTTT.

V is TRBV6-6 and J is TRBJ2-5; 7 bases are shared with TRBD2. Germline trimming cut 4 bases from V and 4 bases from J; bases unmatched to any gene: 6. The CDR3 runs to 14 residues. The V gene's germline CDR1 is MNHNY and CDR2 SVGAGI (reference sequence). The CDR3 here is CASSSGLVGETQYF. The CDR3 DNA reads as TGTGCCAGCAGTTCCGGACTAGTGGGAGAGACCCAGTACTTC.

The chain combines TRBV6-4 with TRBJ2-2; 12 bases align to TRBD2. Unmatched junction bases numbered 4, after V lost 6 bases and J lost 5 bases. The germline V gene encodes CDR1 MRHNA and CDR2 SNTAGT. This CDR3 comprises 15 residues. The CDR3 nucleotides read TGTGCCAGCAGGCGACTAGCGGGAGCAACCGGGGAGCTGTTTTTT. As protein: CASRRLAGATGELFF.

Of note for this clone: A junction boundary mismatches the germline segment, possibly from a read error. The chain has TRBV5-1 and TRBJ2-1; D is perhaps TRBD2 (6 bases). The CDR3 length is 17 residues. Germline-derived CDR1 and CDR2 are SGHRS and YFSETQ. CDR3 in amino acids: CASSLVSSGHSHNEQFF. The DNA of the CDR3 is TGCGCCAGCAGCTTGGTGTCCAGCGGGCACTCCCACAATGAGCAGTTCTTC. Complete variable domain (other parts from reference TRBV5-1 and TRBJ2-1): KAGVTQTPRYLIKTRGQQVTLSCSPISGHRSVSWYQQTPGQGLQFLFEYFSETQRNKGNFPGRFSGRQFSNSRSEMNVSTLELGDSALYLCASSLVSSGHSHNEQFFGPGTRLTVL.

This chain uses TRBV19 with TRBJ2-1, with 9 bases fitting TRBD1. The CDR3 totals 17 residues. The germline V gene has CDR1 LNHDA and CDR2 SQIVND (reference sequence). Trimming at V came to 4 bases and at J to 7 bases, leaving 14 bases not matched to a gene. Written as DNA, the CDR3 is TGTGCCAGTAGTAAAGGAACGGCACAGGGGGCGAAAAATGAGCAGTTCTTC. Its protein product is CASSKGTAQGAKNEQFF.

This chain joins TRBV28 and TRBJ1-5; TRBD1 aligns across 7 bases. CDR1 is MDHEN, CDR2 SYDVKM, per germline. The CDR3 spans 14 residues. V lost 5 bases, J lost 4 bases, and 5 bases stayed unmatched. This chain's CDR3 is CASSKNRGNQPQHF. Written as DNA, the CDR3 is TGTGCCAGCAGTAAAAACAGGGGTAATCAGCCCCAGCATTTT.

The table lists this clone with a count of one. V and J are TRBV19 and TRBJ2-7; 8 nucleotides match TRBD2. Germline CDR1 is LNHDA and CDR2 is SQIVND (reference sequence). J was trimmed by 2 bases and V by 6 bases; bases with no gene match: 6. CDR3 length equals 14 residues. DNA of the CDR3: TGTGCCAGTAGCGGGACTAGGGGGGCCTACGAGCAGTACTTC. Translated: CASSGTRGAYEQYF.

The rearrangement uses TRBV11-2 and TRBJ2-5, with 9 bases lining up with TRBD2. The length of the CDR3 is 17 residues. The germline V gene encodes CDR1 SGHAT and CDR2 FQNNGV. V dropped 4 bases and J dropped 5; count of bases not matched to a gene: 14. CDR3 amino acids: CASSSSVGGRAHETQYF. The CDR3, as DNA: TGTGCCAGCAGCTCTAGTGTCGGCGGGAGGGCCCATGAGACCCAGTACTTC.

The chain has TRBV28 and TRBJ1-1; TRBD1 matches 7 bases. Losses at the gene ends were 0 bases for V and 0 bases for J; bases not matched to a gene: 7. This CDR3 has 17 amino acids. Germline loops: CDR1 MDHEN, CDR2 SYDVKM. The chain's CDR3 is CASSLWTTGSMNTEAFF. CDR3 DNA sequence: TGTGCCAGCAGTTTATGGACGACAGGGTCAATGAACACTGAAGCTTTCTTT. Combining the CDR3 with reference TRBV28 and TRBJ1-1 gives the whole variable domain DVKVTQSSRYLVKRTGEKVFLECVQDMDHENMFWYRQDPGLGLRLIYFSYDVKMKEKGDIPEGYSVSREKKERFSLILESASTNQTSMYLCASSLWTTGSMNTEAFFGQGTRLTVV.

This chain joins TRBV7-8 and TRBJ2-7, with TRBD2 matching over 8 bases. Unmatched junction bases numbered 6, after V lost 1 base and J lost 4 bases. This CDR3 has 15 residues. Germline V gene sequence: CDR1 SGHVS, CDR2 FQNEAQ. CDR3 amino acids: CASSLDGTGGYEQYF. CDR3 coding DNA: TGTGCCAGCAGCTTAGACGGGACGGGAGGGTACGAGCAGTACTTC.

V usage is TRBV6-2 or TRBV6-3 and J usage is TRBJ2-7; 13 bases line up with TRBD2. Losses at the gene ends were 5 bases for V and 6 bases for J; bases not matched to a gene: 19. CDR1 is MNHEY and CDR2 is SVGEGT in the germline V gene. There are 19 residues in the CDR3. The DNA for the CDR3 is TGTGCCAGCAGTCCCTCCCCCGGGACTAGCGGGAACTCCCTTCGCGAGCAGTACTTC. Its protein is CASSPSPGTSGNSLREQYF.

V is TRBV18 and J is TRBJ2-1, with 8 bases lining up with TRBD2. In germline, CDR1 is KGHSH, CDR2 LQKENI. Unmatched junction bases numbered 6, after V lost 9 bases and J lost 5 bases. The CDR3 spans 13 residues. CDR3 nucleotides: TGTGCCAGTGGGCCGGGAGGGGACAATGAGCAGTTCTTC. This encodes CASGPGGDNEQFF.

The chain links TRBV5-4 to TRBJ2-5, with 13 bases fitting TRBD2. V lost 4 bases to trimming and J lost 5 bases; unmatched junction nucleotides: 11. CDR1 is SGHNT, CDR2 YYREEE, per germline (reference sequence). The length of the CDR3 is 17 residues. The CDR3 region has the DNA TGTGCCAGCAGCCCGCAGGGACTAGCGGGATTGATTGAGACCCAGTACTTC. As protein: CASSPQGLAGLIETQYF.

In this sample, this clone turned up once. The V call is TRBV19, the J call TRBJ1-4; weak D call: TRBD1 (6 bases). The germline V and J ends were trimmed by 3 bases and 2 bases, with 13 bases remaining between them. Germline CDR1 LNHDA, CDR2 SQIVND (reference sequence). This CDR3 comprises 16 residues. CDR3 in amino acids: CASSIGGRVTNEKLFF. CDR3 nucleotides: TGTGCCAGTAGTATCGGGGGGCGCGTGACTAATGAAAAACTGTTTTTT.

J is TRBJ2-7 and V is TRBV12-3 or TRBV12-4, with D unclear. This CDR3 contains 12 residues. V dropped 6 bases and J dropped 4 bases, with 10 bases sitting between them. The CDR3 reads CASSLLEYEQYF. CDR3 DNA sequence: TGTGCCAGCAGCCTGCTTGAGTACGAGCAGTACTTC.